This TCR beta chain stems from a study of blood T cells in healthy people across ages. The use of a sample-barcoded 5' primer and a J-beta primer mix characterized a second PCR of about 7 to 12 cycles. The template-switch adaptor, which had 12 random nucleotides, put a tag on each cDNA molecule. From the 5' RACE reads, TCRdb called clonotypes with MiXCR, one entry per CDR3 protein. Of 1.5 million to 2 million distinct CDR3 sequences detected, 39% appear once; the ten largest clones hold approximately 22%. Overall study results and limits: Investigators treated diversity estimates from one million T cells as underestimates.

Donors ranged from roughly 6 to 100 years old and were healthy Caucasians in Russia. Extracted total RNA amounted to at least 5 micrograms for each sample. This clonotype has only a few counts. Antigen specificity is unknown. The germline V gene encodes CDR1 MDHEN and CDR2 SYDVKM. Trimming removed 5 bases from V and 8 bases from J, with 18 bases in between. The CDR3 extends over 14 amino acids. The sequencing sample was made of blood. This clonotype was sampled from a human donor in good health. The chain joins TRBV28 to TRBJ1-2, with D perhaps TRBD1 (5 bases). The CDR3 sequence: CASSPPRVVGGYTF. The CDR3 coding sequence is TGTGCCAGCAGTCCTCCCAGGGTAGTGGGAGGCTACACCTTC.